The present entry profiles one T cell receptor (beta chain) with its context. Its antigen remains unknown. This entry is derived from a study of cytomegalovirus exposure and HLA in healthy donors. Study background: Researchers previously reported finding 90 million to 130 million unique TCR beta sequences from 150 million to 200 million T cells.

Germline V lookup: CDR1 SGHRS, CDR2 YFSETQ. The V and J ends lost 4 bases and 6 bases respectively, with 12 bases between them. The CDR3 has 13 residues. The donors were healthy bone marrow donors. PCR was performed using 60 Vbeta and 13 Jbeta primers. Data came from immunoSEQ multiplex PCR; TCRdb stores just in-frame clones and leaves some out. This table holds about 180,000 clones, about 80% found once. General study results and limits: Altogether, some 170 TCR beta chains were recorded as cytomegalovirus-associated. In a later analysis, V- and J-gene trimming of beta chains associated with a DCLRE1C missense variant, replicated independently.

The TCR was taken from a young man in good health and CMV-seronegative. The rearrangement joins TRBV5-1 to TRBJ2-3; D possibly corresponds to TRBD2 (5 bases). The sample consisted of PBMCs. The CDR3 DNA reads TGCGCCAGCAGCGCGGACCCGGGGGATACGCAGTATTTT. Translated: CASSADPGDTQYF.